This is a list of T cell receptor beta chains from one sample in a study of T cells in Graves' hyperthyroidism and ophthalmopathy. MiXCR was run by TCRdb on the multiplex PCR reads, yielding one entry per CDR3 protein. The table has roughly 580,000 distinct CDR3 sequences, approximately 15% seen once; the top ten hold 5% to 7%. Source material: blood. The receptors come from a woman in her twenties or thirties with Graves' hyperthyroidism that later progressed to Graves' ophthalmopathy. The CDR3 runs from the conserved cysteine through the conserved F or W. The D gene is left open where the match is weak. Expanded clones get a size class; other rows say once, few or many, or leave the size out.

V,size,J,D,CDR3,DNA
TRBV7-2,few,TRBJ2-2,NA,CASSFRDSTGELFF,TGTGCCAGCAGCTTCAGGGACTCCACCGGGGAGCTGTTTTTT
TRBV18,NA,TRBJ2-3,TRBD2,CASSPPDAKFSSGAATDTQYF,TGTGCCAGCTCACCACCGGACGCGAAATTCTCTAGCGGGGCAGCCACAGATACGCAGTATTTT
TRBV6-1,many,TRBJ2-1,NA,CASSKGRALNEQFF,TGTGCCAGCAGCAAGGGACGGGCTTTGAATGAGCAGTTCTTC
TRBV4-3,NA,TRBJ2-1,TRBD2,CASSRGTSEVYNEQFF,TGCGCCAGCAGCCGAGGGACTAGCGAAGTATACAATGAGCAGTTCTTC
TRBV27,many,TRBJ2-3,NA,CASSLGPRGLPDTQYF,TGTGCCAGCAGTTTAGGCCCCCGAGGTCTGCCAGATACGCAGTATTTT
TRBV5-1,NA,TRBJ2-7,TRBD1,CASSLNRDRSYEQYF,TGCGCCAGCAGCTTGAACCGGGACAGGTCCTACGAGCAGTACTTC
TRBV7-9,many,TRBJ2-7,TRBD2,CASSLGLAGGFEQYF,TGTGCCAGCAGCCTAGGACTAGCGGGAGGATTCGAGCAGTACTTC
TRBV6-1,NA,TRBJ2-5,NA,CASSAGRVYQETQYF,TGTGCCAGCAGCGCTGGGCGGGTGTACCAAGAGACCCAGTACTTC
TRBV7-2,many,TRBJ2-5,TRBD2,CASSLTSGTQETQYF,TGTGCCAGCAGCTTAACTAGCGGGACTCAAGAGACCCAGTACTTC
TRBV6-1,many,TRBJ2-7,TRBD2,CASTGLPGGPHEQYF,TGTGCCAGCACGGGGTTGCCGGGAGGTCCCCACGAGCAGTACTTC
TRBV10-3,few,TRBJ2-1,NA,CAISEFEREYNEQFF,TGTGCCATCAGTGAGTTTGAAAGGGAATACAATGAGCAGTTCTTC
TRBV7-8,few,TRBJ1-2,NA,CASSSEGSGYTF,TGTGCCAGCAGCTCCGAAGGGTCAGGCTACACCTTC
TRBV25-1,many,TRBJ2-3,NA,CASSALGGRTDTQYF,TGTGCCAGCAGTGCCCTCGGGGGGCGCACAGATACGCAGTATTTT
TRBV11-1,many,TRBJ2-5,NA,CASSRYRDGIQETQYF,TGTGCCAGCAGCCGTTATAGGGACGGCATACAAGAGACCCAGTACTTC
TRBV6-2/TRBV6-3,few,TRBJ2-3,NA,CASTSAPQTDTQYF,TGTGCCAGCACCTCTGCCCCACAGACAGATACGCAGTATTTT
TRBV24-1,NA,TRBJ1-2,TRBD1,CATSDRDRFYGYTF,TGTGCCACCAGTGATCGGGACAGGTTCTATGGCTACACCTTC
TRBV19,many,TRBJ1-5,NA,CASSPPGPLGQPQHF,TGTGCCAGTAGCCCACCGGGTCCCCTAGGACAGCCCCAGCATTTT
TRBV5-4,NA,TRBJ2-5,NA,CASSLNSGKETQYF,TGTGCCAGCAGCTTGAATTCAGGGAAAGAGACCCAGTACTTC
TRBV6-1,many,TRBJ1-1,TRBD1,CASRRTGENTEAFF,TGTGCCAGCAGGCGGACAGGGGAGAACACTGAAGCTTTCTTT
TRBV20-1,many,TRBJ1-6,TRBD1,CSASLDRVNSPLHF,TGCAGTGCTTCCCTCGACAGGGTCAATTCACCCCTCCACTTT
TRBV20-1,many,TRBJ2-5,NA,CRATTPRTKEETQYF,TGCAGGGCTACCACCCCCCGGACAAAAGAAGAGACCCAGTACTTC
TRBV10-3,many,TRBJ1-1,NA,CAITGNTEAFF,TGTGCCATCACAGGGAACACTGAAGCTTTCTTT
TRBV2,many,TRBJ2-7,NA,CASSVGHEQYF,TGTGCCAGCAGTGTAGGTCACGAGCAGTACTTC
TRBV10-3,many,TRBJ2-7,TRBD1,CAIRSGTGTDEQYF,TGTGCCATCAGGTCCGGGACAGGGACCGACGAGCAGTACTTC
TRBV5-4,NA,TRBJ2-2,TRBD2,CASSQTSGKTGELFF,TGTGCCAGCAGCCAGACTAGCGGGAAGACCGGGGAGCTGTTTTTT
TRBV12-3/TRBV12-4,many,TRBJ2-7,NA,CASSPTGSLGGYEQYF,TGTGCCAGCAGTCCAACCGGGTCCCTCGGCGGCTACGAGCAGTACTTC
TRBV12-3/TRBV12-4,many,TRBJ1-4,NA,CASAINEKLFF,TGTGCCAGCGCGATTAATGAAAAACTGTTTTTT
TRBV28,many,TRBJ1-5,NA,CASSLRRSFLNSNQPQHF,TGTGCCAGCAGTTTGCGTAGGTCCTTCCTGAATAGCAATCAGCCCCAGCATTTT
TRBV30,NA,TRBJ2-4,NA,CAWEAAHLGNIQYF,TGTGCCTGGGAAGCAGCGCACCTGGGGAACATTCAGTACTTC
TRBV18,many,TRBJ2-7,NA,CASSSPGDSYEQYF,TGTGCCAGCTCATCTCCGGGCGACTCCTACGAGCAGTACTTC
TRBV5-1,many,TRBJ2-1,NA,CASSLEVSRYNEQFF,TGCGCCAGCAGCTTGGAGGTCTCGCGGTACAATGAGCAGTTCTTC
TRBV9,few,TRBJ1-3,NA,CASAEAGFSGNTIYF,TGTGCCAGCGCAGAGGCCGGATTCTCTGGAAACACCATATATTTT
TRBV3-1,many,TRBJ2-7,NA,CASSRIGGSYEQYF,TGTGCCAGCAGCCGCATAGGGGGGTCCTACGAGCAGTACTTC
TRBV6-1,many,TRBJ1-1,NA,CASIILGNTEAFF,TGTGCCAGCATCATTTTGGGAAACACTGAAGCTTTCTTT
TRBV29-1,many,TRBJ1-2,TRBD1,CSVEASDRGLYGYTF,TGCAGCGTTGAGGCATCCGACAGGGGGCTTTATGGCTACACCTTC
TRBV20-1,many,TRBJ1-1,NA,CSATRPTEAFF,TGCAGTGCTACACGACCCACTGAAGCTTTCTTT
TRBV11-2,few,TRBJ2-3,TRBD2,CASSVASGTSTDTQYF,TGTGCCAGCAGCGTGGCTAGCGGCACTAGCACAGATACGCAGTATTTT
TRBV4-1,NA,TRBJ2-7,TRBD2,CASSQTGLAGGHSYERYF,TGCGCCAGCAGCCAAACGGGACTAGCGGGAGGACACTCCTACGAGCGGTACTTC
TRBV11-1,many,TRBJ1-1,NA,CASSSRESDTEAFF,TGTGCCAGCAGCTCGAGGGAATCGGACACTGAAGCTTTCTTT
TRBV30,NA,TRBJ2-1,TRBD2,CAWDELAGGTEQFF,TGTGCCTGGGACGAACTAGCGGGAGGAACTGAGCAGTTCTTC
TRBV20-1,many,TRBJ2-2,NA,CSARTTQGAGELFF,TGCAGTGCTAGGACAACGCAGGGTGCCGGGGAGCTGTTTTTT
TRBV20-1,many,TRBJ2-7,TRBD2,CSAHQAGLAGAYEQYF,TGCAGTGCCCACCAAGCGGGACTAGCGGGAGCTTACGAGCAGTACTTC
TRBV7-9,NA,TRBJ2-1,TRBD2,CASSLKGGSFYNEQFF,TGTGCCAGCAGCTTAAAAGGCGGGAGCTTCTACAATGAGCAGTTCTTC
TRBV30,NA,TRBJ2-7,NA,CAWSVRRNHEQYF,TGTGCCTGGAGTGTAAGGAGGAACCACGAGCAGTACTTC
TRBV7-2,few,TRBJ2-7,NA,CASSASPGRSYEQYF,TGTGCCAGCAGTGCTTCCCCGGGACGGTCCTACGAGCAGTACTTC
TRBV5-1,many,TRBJ2-7,TRBD2,CASSDSGRPYEQYF,TGCGCCAGCAGCGATAGCGGGAGGCCCTACGAGCAGTACTTC
TRBV11-2,NA,TRBJ2-2,NA,CASSLTDSYEQYFGPGTGELFF,NA
TRBV11-3,many,TRBJ1-1,NA,CASSRDTTMNTEAFF,TGTGCCAGCAGCCGCGACACTACCATGAACACTGAAGCTTTCTTT
TRBV4-1,many,TRBJ2-5,NA,CASSQVRGVETQYF,TGCGCCAGCAGCCAAGTCAGAGGGGTCGAGACCCAGTACTTC
TRBV4-1,many,TRBJ2-7,NA,CASSQDRETVSSYEQYF,TGCGCCAGCAGCCAAGATCGGGAGACAGTAAGCTCCTACGAGCAGTACTTC
TRBV12-3/TRBV12-4,few,TRBJ1-1,TRBD1,CASSSRGLTEAFF,TGTGCCAGCAGTTCCAGGGGGTTAACTGAAGCTTTCTTT
TRBV6-5,many,TRBJ2-7,TRBD2,CASSYSTSSSYEQYF,TGTGCCAGCAGTTACTCGACTAGCAGCTCCTACGAGCAGTACTTC
TRBV27,many,TRBJ2-7,TRBD2,CASSPPGLGFHEQYF,TGTGCCAGCAGTCCACCGGGACTAGGCTTTCACGAGCAGTACTTC
TRBV28,many,TRBJ2-7,TRBD1,CASSLSPPQSGQGTYEQYF,TGTGCCAGCAGTCTCTCCCCTCCCCAATCGGGACAGGGCACCTACGAGCAGTACTTC
TRBV6-6,many,TRBJ1-1,TRBD1,CASSYEQGRDTEAFF,TGTGCCAGCAGTTACGAACAGGGGAGGGACACTGAAGCTTTCTTT
TRBV6-1,NA,TRBJ2-7,TRBD2,CASRLLAGGSYEQYF,TGTGCCAGCAGACTCCTAGCGGGAGGTTCCTACGAGCAGTACTTC
TRBV2,many,TRBJ1-3,NA,CASSDLGGNTIYF,TGTGCCAGCAGTGACCTGGGAGGAAACACCATATATTTT